The 3 T cell receptor beta chains reported below all come from one sample, sequenced in a study of cytomegalovirus exposure and HLA in healthy donors (dated by TCRdb to about 2017). Libraries were prepared through the immunoSEQ multiplex PCR assay. For the multiplex PCR, a mixture combining 60 forward primers for TCR Vbeta segments and 13 reverse primers for TCR Jbeta segments was used. Drawn from immuneACCESS, this table holds only the in-frame rearrangements with V and J called that TCRdb kept. Clones are partly lost; checked studies trace under half to an unresolved V gene and leave the rest unexplained. Present in this sample are 100,000 to 150,000 clones, roughly 74% of which were seen just once. The biggest ten clones account for roughly 4% of the sample. Sequencing was carried out using PBMCs. The receptors here all came from a woman aged 50 to 60 in good health and CMV-seropositive.

The CDR3 DNA reads TGTGCCAGCAGCCCTGGGGGGGCTGGGAGCACCGGGGAGCTGTTTTTT. It is translated as CASSPGGAGSTGELFF. This chain joins TRBV7-2 and TRBJ2-2; D possibly corresponds to TRBD2 (7 bases). The CDR3 consists of 16 residues. In germline, CDR1 is SGHTA, CDR2 FQGNSA. The germline V and J ends were trimmed by 5 bases and 4 bases, with 17 bases remaining between them.

V gene TRBV7-2 combines with J gene TRBJ2-5; D is perhaps TRBD2 (6 bases). The CDR3 totals 16 residues. Trimming took 1 base from V and 2 from J, leaving 14 bases between them. Germline loops: CDR1 SGHTA, CDR2 FQGNSA. CDR3 amino acids: CASSLEGRLVQETQYF. Here the CDR3 DNA reads TGTGCCAGCAGCTTAGAGGGGAGACTAGTTCAAGAGACCCAGTACTTC.

The CDR3 DNA follows: TGTGCCAGCAGTCCGGAGAGGACTCGGGTTACTAACTATGGCTACACCTTC. It translates to CASSPERTRVTNYGYTF. The rearrangement links TRBV27 to TRBJ1-2; D uncertain. Trimming shortened V by 5 bases and J by 0 bases, and 19 bases separated the two germline ends. This CDR3 has 17 residues. Germline CDR1 is MNHEY and CDR2 is SMNVEV (reference sequence).